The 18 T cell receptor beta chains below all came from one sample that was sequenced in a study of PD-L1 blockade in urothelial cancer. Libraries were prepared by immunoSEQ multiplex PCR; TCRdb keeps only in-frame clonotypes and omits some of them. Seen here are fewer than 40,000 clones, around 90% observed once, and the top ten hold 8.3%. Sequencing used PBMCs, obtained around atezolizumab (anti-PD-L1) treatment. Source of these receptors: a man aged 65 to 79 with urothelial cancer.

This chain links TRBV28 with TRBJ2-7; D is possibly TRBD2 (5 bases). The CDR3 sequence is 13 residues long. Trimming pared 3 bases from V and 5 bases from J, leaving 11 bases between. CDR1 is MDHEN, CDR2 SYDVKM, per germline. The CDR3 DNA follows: TGTGCCAGCAGTTTGCCTACTAGTAACGAGCAGTACTTC. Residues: CASSLPTSNEQYF. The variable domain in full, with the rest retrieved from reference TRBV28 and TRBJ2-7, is DVKVTQSSRYLVKRTGEKVFLECVQDMDHENMFWYRQDPGLGLRLIYFSYDVKMKEKGDIPEGYSVSREKKERFSLILESASTNQTSMYLCASSLPTSNEQYFGPGTRLTVT.

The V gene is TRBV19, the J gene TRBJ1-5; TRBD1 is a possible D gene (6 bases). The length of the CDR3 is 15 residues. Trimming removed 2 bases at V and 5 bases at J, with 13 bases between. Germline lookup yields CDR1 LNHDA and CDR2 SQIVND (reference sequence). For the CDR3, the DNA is TGTGCCAGTAGTATACCCCCAGGGGTTGATCAGCCCCAGCATTTT. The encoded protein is CASSIPPGVDQPQHF.

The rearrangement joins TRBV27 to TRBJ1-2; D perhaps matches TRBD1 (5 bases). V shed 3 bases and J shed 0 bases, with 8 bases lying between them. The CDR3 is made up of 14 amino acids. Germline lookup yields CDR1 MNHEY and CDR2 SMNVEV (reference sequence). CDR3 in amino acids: CASSFDRTNYGYTF. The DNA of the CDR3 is TGTGCCAGCAGTTTCGACAGAACTAACTATGGCTACACCTTC.

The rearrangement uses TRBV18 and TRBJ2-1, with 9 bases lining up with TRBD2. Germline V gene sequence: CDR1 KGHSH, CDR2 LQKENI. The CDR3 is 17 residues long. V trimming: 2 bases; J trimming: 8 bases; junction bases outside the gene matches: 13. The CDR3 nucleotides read TGTGCCAGCTCACCAAGGTTGGCGGGAGGGCAGGGCCATGAGCAGTTCTTC. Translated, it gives CASSPRLAGGQGHEQFF.

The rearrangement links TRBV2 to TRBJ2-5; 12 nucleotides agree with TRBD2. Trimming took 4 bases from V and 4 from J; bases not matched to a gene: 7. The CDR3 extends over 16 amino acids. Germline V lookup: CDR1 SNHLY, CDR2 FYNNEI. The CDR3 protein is CASSGPPGLAGETQYF. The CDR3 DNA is TGTGCCAGCAGTGGGCCACCGGGACTAGCGGGAGAGACCCAGTACTTC.

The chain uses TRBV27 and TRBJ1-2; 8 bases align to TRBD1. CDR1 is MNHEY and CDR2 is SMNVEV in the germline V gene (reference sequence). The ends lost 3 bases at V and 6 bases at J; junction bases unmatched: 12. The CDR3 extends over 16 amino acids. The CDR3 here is CASSFLSGAGGDGYTF. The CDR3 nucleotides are TGTGCCAGCAGTTTCCTCAGCGGGGCAGGGGGCGATGGCTACACCTTC.

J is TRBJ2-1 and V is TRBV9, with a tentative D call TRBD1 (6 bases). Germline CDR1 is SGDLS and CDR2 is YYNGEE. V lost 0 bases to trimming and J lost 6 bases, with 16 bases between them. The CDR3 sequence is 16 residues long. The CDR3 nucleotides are TGTGCCAGCAGCGTAGGCAGGGGAATGGTTCGCAATGAGCAGTTCTTC. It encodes CASSVGRGMVRNEQFF.

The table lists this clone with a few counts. This CDR3 is CSATSGNTIYF. CDR3 nucleotides: TGCAGTGCTACTTCTGGAAACACCATATATTTT. The V call is TRBV20-1, the J call TRBJ1-3; the D is unclear. V lost 4 bases to trimming and J lost 1 base, with 2 bases between them. Germline CDR1 reads DFQATT; CDR2 reads SNEGSKA (reference sequence). The CDR3 contains 11 residues.

CDR3 region: CASRRGGAATQETQYF. The CDR3 DNA sequence: TGTGCCAGTCGCCGAGGAGGGGCGGCGACACAAGAGACCCAGTACTTC. The chain combines TRBV11-2 with TRBJ2-5, with D maybe TRBD2 (6 bases). Deletions cut 9 bases from V and 2 bases from J, with 22 bases between. The germline V gene encodes CDR1 SGHAT and CDR2 FQNNGV. The CDR3 is made up of 16 amino acids. Supplemented by reference TRBV11-2 and TRBJ2-5, the full variable domain reads EAGVAQSPRYKIIEKRQSVAFWCNPISGHATLYWYQQILGQGPKLLIQFQNNGVVDDSQLPKDRFSAERLKGVDSTLKIQPAKLEDSAVYLCASRRGGAATQETQYFGPGTRLLVL.

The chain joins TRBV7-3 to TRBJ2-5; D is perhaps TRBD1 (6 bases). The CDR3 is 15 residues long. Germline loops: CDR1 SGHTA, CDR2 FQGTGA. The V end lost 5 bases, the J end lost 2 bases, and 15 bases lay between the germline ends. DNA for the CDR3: TGTGCCAGCAGCCCGGTAGGGGGTACACAAGAGACCCAGTACTTC. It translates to CASSPVGGTQETQYF.

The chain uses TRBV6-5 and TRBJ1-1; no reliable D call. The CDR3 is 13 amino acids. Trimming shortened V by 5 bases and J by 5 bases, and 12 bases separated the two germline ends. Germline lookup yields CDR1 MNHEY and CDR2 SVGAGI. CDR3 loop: CASSTTGQTEAFF. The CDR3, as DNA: TGTGCCAGCAGTACTACCGGTCAAACTGAAGCTTTCTTT.

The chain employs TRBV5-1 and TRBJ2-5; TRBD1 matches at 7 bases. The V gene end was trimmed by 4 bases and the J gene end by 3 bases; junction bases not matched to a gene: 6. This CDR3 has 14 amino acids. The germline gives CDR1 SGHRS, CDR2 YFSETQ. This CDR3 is CASSLRDSKETQYF. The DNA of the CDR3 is TGCGCCAGCAGCCTCCGGGACAGCAAAGAGACCCAGTACTTC.

The CDR3 DNA is TGTGCCAGCTCACCCCTACGACAGTCCTCCTCCTACGAGCAGTACTTC. This encodes CASSPLRQSSSYEQYF. The J gene is TRBJ2-7, the V gene TRBV18; possible D gene TRBD1, 5 bases. CDR1 and CDR2 (germline): KGHSH, LQKENI. V was trimmed by 3 bases and J by 0 bases, leaving 15 bases between them. This CDR3 contains 16 residues.

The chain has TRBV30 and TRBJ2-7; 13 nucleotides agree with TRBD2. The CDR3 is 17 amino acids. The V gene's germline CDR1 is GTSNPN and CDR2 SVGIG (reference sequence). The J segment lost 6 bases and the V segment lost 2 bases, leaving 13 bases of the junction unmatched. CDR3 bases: TGTGCCTGGAGTCCCTTGGGACTAGCGGGATTGTTCTCCGAGCAGTACTTC. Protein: CAWSPLGLAGLFSEQYF.

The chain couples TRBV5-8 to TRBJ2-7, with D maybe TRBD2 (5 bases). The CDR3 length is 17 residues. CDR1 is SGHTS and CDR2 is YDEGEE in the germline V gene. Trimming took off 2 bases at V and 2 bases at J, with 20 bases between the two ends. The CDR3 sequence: CASSLLAVANMAYEQYF. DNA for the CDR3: TGTGCCAGCAGCTTACTTGCGGTAGCGAACATGGCCTACGAGCAGTACTTC.

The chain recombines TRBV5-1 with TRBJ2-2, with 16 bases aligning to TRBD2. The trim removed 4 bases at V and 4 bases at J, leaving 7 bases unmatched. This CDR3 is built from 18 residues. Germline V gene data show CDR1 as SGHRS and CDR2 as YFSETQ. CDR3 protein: CASSQTGTSGRVTGELFF. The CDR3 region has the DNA TGCGCCAGCAGCCAAACCGGGACTAGCGGGAGGGTCACCGGGGAGCTGTTTTTT.

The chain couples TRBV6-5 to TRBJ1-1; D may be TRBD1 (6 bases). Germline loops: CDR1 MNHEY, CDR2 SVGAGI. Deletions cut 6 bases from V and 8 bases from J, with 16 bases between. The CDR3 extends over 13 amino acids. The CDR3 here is CASRGRGEAEAFF. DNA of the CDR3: TGTGCCAGCAGGGGCAGGGGAGAAGCCGAAGCTTTCTTT.

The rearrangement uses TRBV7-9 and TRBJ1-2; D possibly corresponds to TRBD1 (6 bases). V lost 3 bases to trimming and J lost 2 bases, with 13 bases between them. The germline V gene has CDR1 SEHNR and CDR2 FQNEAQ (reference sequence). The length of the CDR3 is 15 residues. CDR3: CASSFSGVSNYGYTF. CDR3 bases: TGTGCCAGCAGCTTCTCAGGGGTCTCGAACTATGGCTACACCTTC.